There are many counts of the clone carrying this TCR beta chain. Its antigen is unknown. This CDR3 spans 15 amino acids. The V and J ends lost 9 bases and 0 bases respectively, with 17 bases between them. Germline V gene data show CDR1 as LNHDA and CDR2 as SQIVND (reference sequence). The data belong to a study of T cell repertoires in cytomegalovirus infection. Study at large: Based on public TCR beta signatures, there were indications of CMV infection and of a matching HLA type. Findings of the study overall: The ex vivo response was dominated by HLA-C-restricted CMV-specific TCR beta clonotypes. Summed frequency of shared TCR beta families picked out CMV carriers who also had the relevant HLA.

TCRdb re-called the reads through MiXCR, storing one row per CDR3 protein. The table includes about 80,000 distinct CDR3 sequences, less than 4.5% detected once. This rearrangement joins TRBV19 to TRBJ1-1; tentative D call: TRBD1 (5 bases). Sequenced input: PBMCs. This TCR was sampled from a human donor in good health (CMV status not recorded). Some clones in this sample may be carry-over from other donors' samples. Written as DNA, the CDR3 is TGTGCCAGCTGTCGCGGGCTGGGGCTGAACACTGAAGCTTTCTTT. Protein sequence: CASCRGLGLNTEAFF.